This TCR beta chain was observed in a study of shared clonotypes between healthy human individuals. The V gene lost 4 bases and the J gene lost 4 bases, with 23 bases spanning the gap. Germline V lookup: CDR1 SQVTM, CDR2 ANQGSEA. This CDR3 has 16 residues. Comment on this clone: Its antigen remains unknown.

Study outcomes and limitations: Sequencing depth was predicted to influence how clonotypes are shared among donors. The study found roughly 5% of naive CD4 clonotypes shared across four donors.

Some clones are missing from TCRdb's copy, which holds only in-frame ones; the method was immunoSEQ multiplex PCR. The table shows 95,000 to 120,000 clones, with 68% occurring only once. Sequencing used memory CD8+ T cells sorted from blood. The subset: CD45RO+ cells pooled with CCR7-negative TemRA cells. The receptor was isolated from a woman aged 25 to 39 in good health. This chain connects TRBV29-1 to TRBJ2-7, with D maybe TRBD1 (8 bases). CDR3 DNA sequence: TGCAGCGTTGTCTCGGGACAGGCTTTGCGGGGGTACGAGCAGTACTTC. Translation gives CSVVSGQALRGYEQYF.